This T cell receptor (beta chain) was identified in a study of blood T cell repertoires in COVID-19. Study overall: Acute and convalescent COVID-19 specimens originated in the United States, Italy and Spain. The analysed material was cDNA or gDNA that came from T cells, B-cell-depleted T cells, or PBMCs.

The V gene's germline CDR1 is SGHRS and CDR2 YFSETQ. This CDR3 contains 14 residues. The V end lost 1 base, the J end lost 2 bases, and 10 bases lay between the germline ends. In the original analysis: Nucleated cell number was recorded as an estimate derived from reference gene primer amplification. Here immunoSEQ multiplex PCR was the method, and the copy in TCRdb shows in-frame clones only, minus some. V, J and clone size were drawn from that table, and D and trimming were deduced from the DNA. Here the sample spans some 120,000 clones, more than 75% being singletons. Material: peripheral blood. The clonotype originates from a man aged 45-65 years with acute or convalescent COVID-19. V and J are TRBV5-1 and TRBJ2-7; D might be TRBD1 (5 bases). Here the CDR3 reads CASSLRGATYEQYF. Written as DNA, the CDR3 is TGCGCCAGCAGCTTGCGTGGGGCCACCTACGAGCAGTACTTC.